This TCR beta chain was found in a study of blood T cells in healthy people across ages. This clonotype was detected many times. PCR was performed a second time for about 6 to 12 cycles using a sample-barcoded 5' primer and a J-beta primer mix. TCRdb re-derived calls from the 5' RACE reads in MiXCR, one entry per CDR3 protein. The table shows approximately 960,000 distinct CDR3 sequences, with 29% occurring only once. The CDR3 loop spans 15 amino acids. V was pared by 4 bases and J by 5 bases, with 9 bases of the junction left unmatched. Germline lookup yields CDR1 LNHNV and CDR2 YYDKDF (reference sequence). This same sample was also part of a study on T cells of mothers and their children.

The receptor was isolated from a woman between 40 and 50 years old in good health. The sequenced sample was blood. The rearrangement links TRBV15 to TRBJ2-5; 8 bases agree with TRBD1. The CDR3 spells CATSTGGWGQETQYF. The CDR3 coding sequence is TGTGCCACCAGCACAGGGGGCTGGGGGCAGGAGACCCAGTACTTC.